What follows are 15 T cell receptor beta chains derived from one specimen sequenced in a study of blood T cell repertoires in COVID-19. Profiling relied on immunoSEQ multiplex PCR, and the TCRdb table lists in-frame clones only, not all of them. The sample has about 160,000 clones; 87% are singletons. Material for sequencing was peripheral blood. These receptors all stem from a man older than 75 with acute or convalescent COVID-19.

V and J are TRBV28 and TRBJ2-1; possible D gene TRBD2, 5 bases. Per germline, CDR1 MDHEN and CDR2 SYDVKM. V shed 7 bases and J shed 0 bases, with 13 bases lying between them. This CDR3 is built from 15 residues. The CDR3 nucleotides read TGTGCCAGCATAGGCGCGGGTAGCTCCTACAATGAGCAGTTCTTC. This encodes CASIGAGSSYNEQFF. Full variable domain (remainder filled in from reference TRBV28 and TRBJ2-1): DVKVTQSSRYLVKRTGEKVFLECVQDMDHENMFWYRQDPGLGLRLIYFSYDVKMKEKGDIPEGYSVSREKKERFSLILESASTNQTSMYLCASIGAGSSYNEQFFGPGTRLTVL.

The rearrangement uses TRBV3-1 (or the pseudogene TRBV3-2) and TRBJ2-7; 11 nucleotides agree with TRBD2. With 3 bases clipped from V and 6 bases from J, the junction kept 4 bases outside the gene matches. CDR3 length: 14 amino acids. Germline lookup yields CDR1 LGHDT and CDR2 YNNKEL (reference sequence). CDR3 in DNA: TGTGCCAGCAGCCAGGGAACTAGCGGGGGCGAGCAGTACTTC. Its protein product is CASSQGTSGGEQYF.

The CDR3 DNA reads TGTGCCTGGAGGGTACTAGCGGCCTCTTGGGAAGGGGAGCTGTTTTTT. This gives the protein CAWRVLAASWEGELFF. This chain links TRBV30 with TRBJ2-2, with 8 bases identical to TRBD2. Germline loops: CDR1 GTSNPN, CDR2 SVGIG (reference sequence). The length of the CDR3 is 16 residues. V lost 3 bases and J lost 8; bases outside the gene matches: 14. The complete variable domain, with remaining parts taken from reference TRBV30 and TRBJ2-2, reads SQTIHQWPATLVQPVGSPLSLECTVEGTSNPNLYWYRQAAGRGLQLLFYSVGIGQISSEVPQNLSASRPQDRQFILSSKKLLLSDSGFYLCAWRVLAASWEGELFFGEGSRLTVL.

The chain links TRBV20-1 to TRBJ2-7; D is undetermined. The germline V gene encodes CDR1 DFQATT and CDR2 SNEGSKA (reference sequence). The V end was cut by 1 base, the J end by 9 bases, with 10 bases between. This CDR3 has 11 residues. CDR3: CSARALLAQYF. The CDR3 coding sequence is TGCAGTGCTAGAGCTCTCCTGGCGCAGTACTTC.

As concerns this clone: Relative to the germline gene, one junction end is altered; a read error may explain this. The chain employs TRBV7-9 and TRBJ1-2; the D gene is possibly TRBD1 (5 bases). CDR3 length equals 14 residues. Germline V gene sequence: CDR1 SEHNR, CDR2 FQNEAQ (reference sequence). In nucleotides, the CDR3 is TGTGCCAGCACCAAACCGGCGGCAGGGCCCGTCCTTAACTTC. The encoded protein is CASTKPAAGPVLNF.

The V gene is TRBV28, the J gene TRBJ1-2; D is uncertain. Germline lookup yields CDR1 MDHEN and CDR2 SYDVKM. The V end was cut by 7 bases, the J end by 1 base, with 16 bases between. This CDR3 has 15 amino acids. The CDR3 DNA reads TGTGCCAGCACCAGAGACAATCTCGGTAACTATGGCTACACCTTC. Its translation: CASTRDNLGNYGYTF.

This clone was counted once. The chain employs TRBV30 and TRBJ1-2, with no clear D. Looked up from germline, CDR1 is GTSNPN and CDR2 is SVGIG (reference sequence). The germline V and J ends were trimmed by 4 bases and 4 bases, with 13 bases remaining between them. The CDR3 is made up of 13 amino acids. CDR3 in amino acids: CAWNSRGIYGYTF. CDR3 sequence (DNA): TGTGCCTGGAATTCGCGGGGAATCTATGGCTACACCTTC.

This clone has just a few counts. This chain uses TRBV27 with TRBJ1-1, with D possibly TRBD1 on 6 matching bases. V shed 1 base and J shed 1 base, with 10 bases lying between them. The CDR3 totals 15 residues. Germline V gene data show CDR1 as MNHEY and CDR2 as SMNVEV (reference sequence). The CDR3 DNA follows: TGTGCCAGCAGTTTATGGGGGCAGGGGAACACTGAAGCTTTCTTT. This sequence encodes CASSLWGQGNTEAFF.

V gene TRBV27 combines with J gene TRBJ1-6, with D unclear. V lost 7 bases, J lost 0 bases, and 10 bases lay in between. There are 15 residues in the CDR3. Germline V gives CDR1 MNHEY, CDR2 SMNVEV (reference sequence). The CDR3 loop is CASTFLSSYNSPLHF. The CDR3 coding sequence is TGTGCCAGCACTTTTTTGAGCTCCTATAATTCACCCCTCCACTTT.

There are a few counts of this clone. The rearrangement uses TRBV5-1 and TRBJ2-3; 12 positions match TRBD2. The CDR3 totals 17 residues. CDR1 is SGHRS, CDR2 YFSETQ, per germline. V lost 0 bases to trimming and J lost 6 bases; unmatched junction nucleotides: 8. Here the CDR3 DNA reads TGCGCCAGCAGCTTGGGCTCGCTAGCGGGGGGGCGTGATACGCAGTATTTT. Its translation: CASSLGSLAGGRDTQYF.

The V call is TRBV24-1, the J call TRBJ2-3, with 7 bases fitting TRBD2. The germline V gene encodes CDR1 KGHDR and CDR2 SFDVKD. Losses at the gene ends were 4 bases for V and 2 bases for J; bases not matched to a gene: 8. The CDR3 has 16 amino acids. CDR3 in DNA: TGTGCCACCAGTGACCGGGCTAGCGGAACCACAGATACGCAGTATTTT. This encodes CATSDRASGTTDTQYF.

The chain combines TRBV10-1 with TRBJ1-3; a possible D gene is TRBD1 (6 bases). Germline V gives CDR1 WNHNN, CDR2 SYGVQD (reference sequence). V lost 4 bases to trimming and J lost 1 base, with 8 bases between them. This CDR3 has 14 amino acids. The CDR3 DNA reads TGCGCCAGCAGTGTAGGGGGATCTGGAAACACCATATATTTT. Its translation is CASSVGGSGNTIYF.

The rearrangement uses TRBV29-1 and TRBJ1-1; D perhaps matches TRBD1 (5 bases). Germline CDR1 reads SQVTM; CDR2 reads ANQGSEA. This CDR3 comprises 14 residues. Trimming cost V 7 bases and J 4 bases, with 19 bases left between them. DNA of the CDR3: TGCAGCGGTCAGGAGGGAACCGGGGGCACTGAAGCTTTCTTT. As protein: CSGQEGTGGTEAFF.

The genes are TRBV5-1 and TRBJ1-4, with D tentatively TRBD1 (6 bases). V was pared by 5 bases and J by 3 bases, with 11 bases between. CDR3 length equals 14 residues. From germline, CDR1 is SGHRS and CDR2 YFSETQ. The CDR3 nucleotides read TGCGCCAGCAGTCGCAGGGGATCTAATGAAAAACTGTTTTTT. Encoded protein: CASSRRGSNEKLFF. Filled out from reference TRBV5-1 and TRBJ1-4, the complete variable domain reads KAGVTQTPRYLIKTRGQQVTLSCSPISGHRSVSWYQQTPGQGLQFLFEYFSETQRNKGNFPGRFSGRQFSNSRSEMNVSTLELGDSALYLCASSRRGSNEKLFFGSGTQLSVL.

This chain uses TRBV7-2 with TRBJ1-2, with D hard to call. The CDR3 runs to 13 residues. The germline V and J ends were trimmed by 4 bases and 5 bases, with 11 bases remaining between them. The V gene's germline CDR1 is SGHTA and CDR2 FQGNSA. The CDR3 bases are TGTGCCAGCAGCTCAAATAGCCCGTATGGCTACACCTTC. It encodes CASSSNSPYGYTF.